Included here is one T cell receptor beta chain sequence, with context. The antigen is unknown. This CDR3 has 16 residues. The germline CDR1 and CDR2 sequences are MDHEN and SYDVKM. V shed 3 bases and J 0 bases; nucleotides not matched to a gene: 4. Profiled with immunoSEQ multiplex PCR; TCRdb holds only in-frame clones, not every one. The sample yields about 91,000 clones, 87% seen once. These data belong to a study of OX40 agonist ivuxolimab in advanced cancers. In the study overall: Across the patients, intravenous ivuxolimab was delivered every 2 weeks at 0.01 to 10 mg/kg.

Findings and limits, study-wide: Low clonal expansion, among the lowest seen, marked partial responders at 0.1-3.0 mg/kg.

The sequence derives from an adult with an advanced solid tumor such as melanoma, head and neck, liver or kidney cancer. The specimen comprised CD4+ or CD8+ T cells sorted from blood, sampled in a trial of the OX40 agonist ivuxolimab. This chain joins TRBV28 and TRBJ1-4, with 7 bases identical to TRBD1. DNA of the CDR3: TGTGCCAGCAGTTTGGGGCAGGGGGCAACTAATGAAAAACTGTTTTTT. This gives the protein CASSLGQGATNEKLFF.